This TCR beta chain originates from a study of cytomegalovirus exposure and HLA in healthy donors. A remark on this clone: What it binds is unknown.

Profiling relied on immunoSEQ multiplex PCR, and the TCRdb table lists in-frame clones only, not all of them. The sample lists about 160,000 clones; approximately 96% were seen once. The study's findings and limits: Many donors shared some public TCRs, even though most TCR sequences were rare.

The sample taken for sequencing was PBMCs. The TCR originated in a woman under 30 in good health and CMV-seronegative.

The CDR3 sequence is CASSLDRGSNEQFF. The DNA of the CDR3 is TGTGCCAGCAGCTTGGACAGGGGTAGTAATGAGCAGTTCTTC. The chain uses TRBV5-4 and TRBJ2-1, with 7 bases aligning to TRBD1. With 0 bases clipped from V and 7 bases from J, the junction kept 4 bases outside the gene matches. Germline CDR1 and CDR2: SGHNT and YYREEE (reference sequence). The CDR3 runs to 14 residues.